The following is a T cell receptor (beta chain) sequence with its context. Antigen: not known. This sample was included in a study of CD8+ T cells in alopecia areata. Study conclusions and caveats: Normal skin's resident alphabeta T cells are sequenced alongside lesional scalp T cells. Affected lesional scalp, above all in alopecia totalis/universalis, was more clonal than normal scalp. Whereas mice showed it more clearly, TCR sharing across patients was murkier, possibly because of HLA.

PBMCs, the starting material, were the source of sorted CD4+ and CD8+ T cells. Trimming removed 7 bases from V and 0 bases from J; junction bases left unmatched: 7. This CDR3 contains 16 residues. Per germline, CDR1 SNHLY and CDR2 FYNNEI. Isolated RNA was reverse transcribed into cDNA used as the sequencing template. The assay was immunoSEQ multiplex PCR, and TCRdb's table has in-frame clones only and misses some. The sample has roughly 150,000 clones, 45% to 60% seen once. This rearrangement joins TRBV2 to TRBJ2-4; 9 bases match TRBD2. The material sequenced was CD4+ T cells sorted from blood. The source is a human donor in good health. The CDR3: CASIASGARAKNIQYF. The CDR3 DNA sequence: TGTGCCAGCATTGCTAGCGGGGCCCGAGCCAAAAACATTCAGTACTTC.